These 21 T cell receptor beta chains were all obtained from the same sample, sequenced in a study of molecular identifiers for immune sequencing clone quantification listed by TCRdb under 2018. Libraries were constructed by PCR. Sequencing relied on an Illumina HiSeq 4000. TCRdb passed the public sequencing reads through fastp at Q25 and MiXCR, retaining productive beta sequences. Records with the same CDR3 protein are collapsed into one entry carrying the most frequent genes and DNA. Within this sample are 600,000 to 650,000 distinct CDR3 sequences, with 20% of them counted one time only. Roughly 0.83% of the sample belongs to the ten largest clones. The specimen sequenced was naive CD8+ T cells from blood, with Jurkat cell RNA spiked in. What the cell subset or site label conveys for this sample: FACS-sorted CD8+CD4-CCR7+CD45RA+ naive T cells. Source of these receptors: a human donor in good health. Some libraries in this study had Jurkat cell RNA spiked in.

Comment on this clonotype: Being one base from a much bigger clone, this may be a read error. The chain joins TRBV12-3 or TRBV12-4 to TRBJ1-4; D remains ambiguous. V was shortened by 5 bases and J by 12 bases, with 13 bases between the two germline ends. The CDR3 sequence is 12 residues long. The CDR3 loop is CASSPGSEELFF. DNA for the CDR3: TGTGCCAGCAGTCCAGGATCCGAAGAACTGTTTTTT.

A remark on this clonotype: The junction does not match germline at one end; this may be a read error. V gene TRBV4-3 combines with J gene TRBJ2-1; TRBD2 matches at 11 bases. The CDR3 runs to 20 residues. Germline loops: CDR1 LGHNA, CDR2 YSLEER. CDR3 protein: CASGQDPSTSGILYYNEQFF. CDR3 sequence (DNA): TGCGCCAGCGGCCAAGATCCCTCGACTAGCGGGATCCTGTACTACAATGAGCAGTTCTTC.

A few counts support this clonotype. A much larger clonotype is one base distant, so this may be a read error. This sequence joins TRBV18 and TRBJ1-1, with D maybe TRBD1 (5 bases). The CDR3 covers 11 residues. Germline CDR1 reads KGHSH; CDR2 reads LQKENI. The CDR3 is CASSLSGEAVF. In nucleotides, the CDR3 is TGTGCCAGCTCCCTTTCGGGGGAGGCTGTCTTT.

For this clonotype: A read error may explain this, as a much larger clone is one base away. This rearrangement joins TRBV7-9 to TRBJ2-5; 13 bases match TRBD2. The CDR3 has 16 residues. Germline CDR1 is SEHNR and CDR2 is FQNEAQ (reference sequence). CDR3 DNA sequence: TGTGCCTGCAGCGGGGGGACTAGCGGGACCCAAGAGACCCAGTACTTC. Translation: CACSGGTSGTQETQYF.

This clonotype was seen many times. This chain links TRBV7-2 with TRBJ2-1; D is undetermined. The V gene lost 2 bases and the J gene lost 4 bases, with 3 bases spanning the gap. The CDR3 sequence is 12 residues long. Per germline, CDR1 SGHTA and CDR2 FQGNSA. The CDR3 DNA reads TGTGCCAGCAGCTTACAGTACAATGAGCAGTTCTTC. As protein: CASSLQYNEQFF. Full variable domain (rest looked up from reference TRBV7-2 and TRBJ2-1): GAGVSQSPSNKVTEKGKDVELRCDPISGHTALYWYRQSLGQGLEFLIYFQGNSAPDKSGLPSDRFSAERTGGSVSTLTIQRTQQEDSAVYLCASSLQYNEQFFGPGTRLTVL.

Comment on this clonotype: The likely explanation is a read error, given a far larger clone one base away. In DNA form, the CDR3 reads TGTGCCTGCAGTCTGGGACAGAGCTATGGCTACACCTTC. The encoded protein is CACSLGQSYGYTF. The V call is TRBV12-3 or TRBV12-4, the J call TRBJ1-2; 7 positions agree with TRBD1. The CDR3 is 13 residues long.

About this clonotype: A clone one base away is much larger, so this may be a read error. J is TRBJ2-1 and V is TRBV7-2; 11 bases are a match to TRBD2. Germline CDR1 reads SGHTA; CDR2 reads FQGNSA. The CDR3 consists of 16 residues. CDR3 bases: TGTGCCAGCAGCCTCAATAGCGGGGGGGCTTACAATGAGCAGTCCTTC. It specifies CASSLNSGGAYNEQSF.

The rearrangement uses TRBV4-1 and TRBJ2-1, with 9 bases aligning to TRBD1. CDR3 length: 14 residues. Germline loops: CDR1 MGHRA, CDR2 YSYEKL. J lost 7 bases, V lost 4 bases, and 5 bases had no gene match. The chain's CDR3 is CASSPGQGLNEQFF. In DNA form, the CDR3 reads TGCGCCAGCAGCCCCGGACAGGGGTTGAATGAGCAGTTCTTC.

This clonotype was counted ten times or more. The chain combines TRBV5-4 with TRBJ2-7; D perhaps matches TRBD2 (6 bases). With 4 bases removed from V and 2 bases from J, the gap between germline ends came to 16 bases. Per germline, CDR1 SGHNT and CDR2 YYREEE (reference sequence). The CDR3 spans 15 residues. CDR3 loop: CASSPGRDFPYEQYF. The CDR3 nucleotides are TGTGCCAGCAGCCCTGGTCGGGACTTTCCCTACGAGCAGTACTTC.

The J gene is TRBJ1-1, the V gene TRBV6-6; D possibly corresponds to TRBD1 (6 bases). The V gene's germline CDR1 is MNHNY and CDR2 SVGAGI (reference sequence). The CDR3 spans 15 residues. Between the trimmed V and J ends, which lost 5 bases and 1 base, there was a span of 14 bases. CDR3 in DNA: TGTGCCAGCAGTAAACAGGGTGCAGCGAACACTGAAGCTTTCTTT. Amino acid sequence: CASSKQGAANTEAFF.

CDR3: CASSPPWTGGADTQYF. In nucleotides, the CDR3 is TGTGCCAGCTCACCACCGTGGACAGGGGGCGCAGATACGCAGTATTTT. This chain uses TRBV18 with TRBJ2-3; 11 positions agree with TRBD1. V dropped 0 bases and J dropped 4; count of bases not matched to a gene: 3. The germline V gene has CDR1 KGHSH and CDR2 LQKENI. There are 16 residues in the CDR3.

This clonotype was counted many times. This rearrangement joins TRBV10-3 to TRBJ2-7; 7 nucleotides agree with TRBD2. This CDR3 contains 16 residues. The germline gives CDR1 ENHRY, CDR2 SYGVKD. After removal of 0 bases from V and 2 bases from J, the junction contained 7 bases not matched to a gene. The CDR3 loop is CAISESGGTVAYEQYF. The CDR3 DNA reads as TGTGCCATCAGTGAGTCGGGAGGGACGGTTGCCTACGAGCAGTACTTC.

This clonotype was observed a few times. This chain connects TRBV27 to TRBJ2-7, with D tentatively TRBD2 (5 bases). From germline, CDR1 is MNHEY and CDR2 SMNVEV (reference sequence). The CDR3 runs to 15 residues. Trimming removed 2 bases from V and 2 bases from J, with 13 bases in between. The CDR3 coding sequence is TGTGCCAGCAGTTTAGTCGGGAACGGGGCCTACGAGCAGTACTTC. Amino acids: CASSLVGNGAYEQYF.

This clonotype was counted between two and nine times. The rearrangement uses TRBV30 and TRBJ1-1; D ambiguous. This CDR3 has 13 residues. V was trimmed by 3 bases and J by 0 bases, leaving 8 bases between them. Germline V gene sequence: CDR1 GTSNPN, CDR2 SVGIG (reference sequence). The CDR3 loop reads CAWSLSVNTEAFF. DNA for the CDR3: TGTGCCTGGAGCCTTTCCGTGAACACTGAAGCTTTCTTT.

A note on this clonotype: A single base is all that separates this from a far larger clone, so a read error is likely. V is TRBV7-6 and J is TRBJ1-5, with 7 bases lining up with TRBD1. The CDR3 runs to 14 residues. Germline assignment: CDR1 SGHVS and CDR2 FNYEAQ. In nucleotides, the CDR3 is TGTGCCAGCAGCTTAGGAGGGGGCAATCGGCCCCAGCATTTT. Translation: CASSLGGGNRPQHF. The full variable domain, in which reference TRBV7-6 and TRBJ1-5 provide the parts outside the CDR3, is GAGVSQSPRYKVTKRGQDVALRCDPISGHVSLYWYRQALGQGPEFLTYFNYEAQQDKSGLPNDRFSAERPEGSISTLTIQRTEQRDSAMYRCASSLGGGNRPQHFGDGTRLSIL.

This chain links TRBV20-1 with TRBJ2-3; 8 bases are shared with TRBD2. After removal of 4 bases from V and 0 bases from J, the junction contained 6 bases not matched to a gene. This CDR3 comprises 15 residues. Looked up from germline, CDR1 is DFQATT and CDR2 is SNEGSKA (reference sequence). Here the CDR3 DNA reads TGCAGTGCTATCACTAGCGGCACTAGCACAGATACGCAGTATTTT. Protein product: CSAITSGTSTDTQYF.

This clonotype was picked up many times. Here the CDR3 reads CASRLDSYSNQPQHF. The CDR3 DNA sequence: TGTGCCAGCAGACTTGACAGTTATAGCAATCAGCCCCAGCATTTT. The chain links TRBV6-5 to TRBJ1-5, with TRBD1 as a possible D gene (5 bases). This CDR3 comprises 15 residues. The germline gives CDR1 MNHEY, CDR2 SVGAGI. The V end was cut by 6 bases, the J end by 0 bases, with 12 bases between.

This clonotype has at least ten counts. CDR3 in DNA: TGTGCCAGCTCACTGCCTGGGGGAAACCAGCAGTACTTC. Translating gives CASSLPGGNQQYF. V gene TRBV18 combines with J gene TRBJ2-7, with D perhaps being TRBD1 or TRBD2 (5 bases each). The CDR3 runs 13 residues. Trimming stripped 4 bases from V and 8 bases from J, with 15 bases between. CDR1 KGHSH and CDR2 LQKENI come from the germline V gene.

On this clonotype itself: Germline and junction disagree at one end, which may indicate a read error. The gene calls are TRBV19 and TRBJ2-2; 7 nucleotides line up with TRBD2. This CDR3 has 13 amino acids. CDR1 is LNHDA, CDR2 SQIVND, per germline (reference sequence). CDR3 region: CANSSAGHGELFF. The CDR3 DNA reads as TGTGCCAATAGTTCAGCGGGGCACGGGGAGCTGTTTTTT.

This clonotype came up a few times. The chain joins TRBV6-2 or TRBV6-3 to TRBJ2-1; 8 bases align to TRBD2. The CDR3 length is 16 residues. V dropped 0 bases and J dropped 1; count of bases not matched to a gene: 2. The germline CDR1 and CDR2 sequences are MNHEY and SVGEGT. The CDR3 DNA sequence: TGTGCCAGCAGTTACTCGATAGCGGGGTCCTACAATGAGCAGTTCTTC. It encodes CASSYSIAGSYNEQFF.

A word on this clonotype: It may be a read error: a sequence one base away is much more abundant. V is TRBV12-3 or TRBV12-4 and J is TRBJ2-2; perhaps TRBD2 as D (5 bases). The CDR3 has 13 residues. DNA for the CDR3: TGTGCCAGCAGGGGAGCAGACACCGAGGAGCTGTTTTTT. Amino acids: CASRGADTEELFF.